Listed here are 8 T cell receptor beta chains from one sample, sequenced in a study of shared clonotypes between healthy human individuals. The repertoire was sequenced with immunoSEQ multiplex PCR; TCRdb's copy has only in-frame clones and lacks some. The data contain 2 million to 2.5 million clones, roughly 93% of them singletons. Material: naive CD4+ T cells from PBMCs. Specified subset: CD45RA+ positively selected. The receptors shown here come from a man younger than 35 in good health. Some clones in this sample may be carry-over from other donors' samples.

The V gene is TRBV5-1, the J gene TRBJ2-1, with D perhaps TRBD2 (5 bases). This CDR3 spans 14 amino acids. CDR1 and CDR2 from the germline V gene are SGHRS and YFSETQ. V was trimmed by 5 bases and J by 8 bases, leaving 17 bases between them. CDR3 nucleotides: TGCGCCAGCAGTGTCCCGGGATCCTTGGATGAGCAGTTCTTC. Protein product: CASSVPGSLDEQFF.

The genes are TRBV18 and TRBJ2-5, with 7 bases aligning to TRBD1. This CDR3 has 15 residues. The ends lost 0 bases at V and 7 bases at J; junction bases unmatched: 8. CDR1 and CDR2 (germline): KGHSH, LQKENI. CDR3 nucleotide sequence: TGTGCCAGCTCACCACCCGACAGGGCAGCCGGGACCCAGTACTTC. Protein sequence: CASSPPDRAAGTQYF.

V usage is TRBV4-2 and J usage is TRBJ2-5; D might be TRBD1 (6 bases). The CDR3 is made up of 16 amino acids. Germline V gene sequence: CDR1 LGHNA, CDR2 YNFKEQ. V lost 2 bases, J lost 2 bases, and 15 bases lay in between. CDR3 residues: CASSQPPDRTQETQYF. DNA of the CDR3: TGTGCCAGCAGCCAACCTCCCGACAGGACGCAAGAGACCCAGTACTTC.

This chain connects TRBV2 to TRBJ2-5; 10 bases map to TRBD1. This CDR3 is 17 amino acids long. Losses at the gene ends were 6 bases for V and 4 bases for J; bases not matched to a gene: 14. The germline CDR1 and CDR2 sequences are SNHLY and FYNNEI. CDR3 DNA sequence: TGTGCCAGCAGCTCTACCACGGGACAGGGGTATGGAGAGACCCAGTACTTC. Translating gives CASSSTTGQGYGETQYF.

J is TRBJ1-2 and V is TRBV28; D ambiguous. This CDR3 has 11 residues. Germline V lookup: CDR1 MDHEN, CDR2 SYDVKM. Trimming pared 6 bases from V and 4 bases from J, leaving 6 bases between. Here the CDR3 reads CASRELYGYTF. In DNA, the CDR3 is TGTGCCAGCAGGGAGCTCTATGGCTACACCTTC.

The rearrangement links TRBV10-3 to TRBJ2-1, with 7 bases that match TRBD2. V was clipped by 4 bases and J by 6 bases; unmatched bases: 9. The germline V gene has CDR1 ENHRY and CDR2 SYGVKD. The CDR3 has 15 residues. CDR3 region: CAISGSAGAGNEQFF. The CDR3 region has the DNA TGTGCCATCAGTGGCTCGGCGGGAGCTGGCAATGAGCAGTTCTTC.

This chain's CDR3 is CASSPLGLAGAHTGELFF. In DNA form, the CDR3 reads TGTGCCAGCAGCCCACTGGGGTTGGCGGGGGCCCACACCGGGGAGCTGTTTTTT. The genes are TRBV4-2 and TRBJ2-2, with D perhaps matching TRBD2 (7 bases). The length of the CDR3 is 18 residues. V dropped 4 bases and J dropped 3 bases, with 21 bases sitting between them. In germline, CDR1 is LGHNA, CDR2 YNFKEQ.

J is TRBJ2-7 and V is TRBV19; 7 bases line up with TRBD2. Germline V CDR1 and CDR2: LNHDA, SQIVND (reference sequence). V shed 10 bases, J shed 0 bases, and the junction held 15 bases outside the gene matches. This CDR3 contains 16 residues. The CDR3 sequence is CATSSPGGISSYEQYF. CDR3 DNA sequence: TGTGCCACCAGTTCGCCCGGGGGGATCTCCTCCTACGAGCAGTACTTC.